A single sample is the source of the 32 T cell receptor beta chains below, sequenced in a study of vaccination and CD4 T cells after COVID-19 (dated by TCRdb to between 2021 and 2023). Antigens for these TCRs are unknown. The method behind the library was PCR. For sequencing, an Illumina iSeq 100 was employed. TCR sequencing of DNA from cultured CD4+ T cells used the Oncomine TCR Beta short-read assay at the Johns Hopkins FTIC core. TCRdb ran its own pipeline on the public reads, namely fastp trimming at Q25 and MiXCR clone calling, and kept in-frame beta chains. Records with the same CDR3 protein are collapsed into one entry carrying the most frequent genes and DNA. The table for this sample lists 12,000 to 15,000 distinct CDR3 sequences; approximately 52% of them were counted only once. Jointly, the top ten make up around 7.7% of the sample. Reading the label with the study, this specimen's treatment or condition is: roughly nine-day PBMC culture with coronavirus spike peptide pools or control peptides (ViraFEST assay).

The sequencing sample was made of CD4+ T cells from blood, cultured in vitro. The source is a human donor who had recovered from COVID-19.

This clonotype was detected a few times. The J gene is TRBJ2-5, the V gene TRBV5-1, with D unclear. Trimming removed 2 bases from V and 1 base from J, with 0 bases in between. The CDR3 is 11 residues long. The germline CDR1 and CDR2 sequences are SGHRS and YFSETQ. CDR3 in DNA: TGCGCCAGCAGCTTCCAAGAGACCCAGTACTTC. Its protein product is CASSFQETQYF.

This clonotype appeared a few times. The chain employs TRBV20-1 and TRBJ2-5, with D hard to call. This CDR3 is 11 amino acids long. The V and J ends lost 6 bases and 5 bases respectively, with 10 bases between them. Germline CDR1 reads DFQATT; CDR2 reads SNEGSKA (reference sequence). Here the CDR3 reads CSAGLRETQYF. CDR3 sequence (DNA): TGCAGTGCAGGGTTAAGGGAGACCCAGTACTTC.

The V and J genes are TRBV6-5 and TRBJ1-1, with TRBD1 as a possible D gene (6 bases). The CDR3 consists of 14 residues. The V and J ends lost 0 bases and 6 bases respectively, with 11 bases between them. Germline CDR1 is MNHEY and CDR2 is SVGAGI. The CDR3 bases are TGTGCCAGCAGTTACTCATCAGGGGACCCTGAAGCTTTCTTT. It specifies CASSYSSGDPEAFF.

This clonotype has just a few counts. The rearrangement joins TRBV2 to TRBJ2-3; TRBD1 matches at 8 bases. This CDR3 is 13 amino acids long. From germline, CDR1 is SNHLY and CDR2 FYNNEI. Trimming cost V 8 bases and J 10 bases; bases outside gene matches: 11. The CDR3 DNA reads as TGTGCCAGCGGACAGGGCCCCCAGTTCCCGCAGTATTTT. Translating it yields CASGQGPQFPQYF. Looking up the rest from reference TRBV2 and TRBJ2-3 gives the full variable domain: EPEVTQTPSHQVTQMGQEVILRCVPISNHLYFYWYRQILGQKVEFLVSFYNNEISEKSEIFDDQFSVERPDGSNFTLKIRSTKLEDSAMYFCASGQGPQFPQYFGPGTRLTVL.

This clonotype was found a few times. The rearrangement joins TRBV6-5 to TRBJ2-7; no clear D. The CDR3 totals 17 residues. Germline lookup yields CDR1 MNHEY and CDR2 SVGAGI. V gave up 2 bases and J gave up 5 bases, with 22 bases separating them. Here the CDR3 reads CASSYTPGGPKSHEQYF. The DNA for the CDR3 is TGTGCCAGCAGTTACACCCCAGGTGGTCCCAAGTCGCACGAGCAGTACTTC.

By share, this clonotype ranks as medium-sized. The chain links TRBV11-2 to TRBJ2-5, with 16 bases fitting TRBD2. This CDR3 comprises 18 residues. With V trimmed by 3 bases and J by 5 bases, 9 bases remained unmatched. Germline CDR1 and CDR2: SGHAT and FQNNGV. The CDR3: CASSLGGTSGRGEETQYF. The CDR3 region has the DNA TGTGCCAGCAGCTTGGGCGGGACTAGCGGGAGGGGGGAGGAGACCCAGTACTTC.

The chain uses TRBV10-3 and TRBJ2-5, with D tentatively TRBD1 (6 bases). Germline V lookup: CDR1 ENHRY, CDR2 SYGVKD. Trimming left V 0 bases short and J 5 bases short, with 16 bases between. The CDR3 has 16 amino acids. CDR3 amino acids: CAISESRQARGETQYF. CDR3 coding DNA: TGTGCCATCAGTGAGTCTCGACAGGCCCGCGGGGAGACCCAGTACTTC.

The chain joins TRBV6-5 to TRBJ2-5; tentatively, D is TRBD1 (6 bases). V lost 0 bases, J lost 5 bases, and 16 bases lay in between. Germline CDR1 is MNHEY and CDR2 is SVGAGI. This CDR3 has 16 residues. Here the CDR3 reads CASSYSALGTGETQYF. The CDR3 DNA sequence: TGTGCCAGCAGTTACTCGGCTTTGGGAACAGGGGAGACCCAGTACTTC.

The chain combines TRBV21-1 with TRBJ1-5; TRBD1 is the table's D call, not checked against the DNA. TRBV21-1 is recorded as a pseudogene. The CDR3 totals 19 residues. The CDR3 spells CASSKVNGTGLKEERPQHF. CDR3 in DNA: TGTGCCAGCAGCAAAGTTAACGGGACAGGGCTGAAAGAGGAGCGGCCCCAGCATTTT.

The chain is built from TRBV24-1 and TRBJ2-2; TRBD1 aligns across 9 bases. The CDR3 is 16 amino acids. Germline V gene data show CDR1 as KGHDR and CDR2 as SFDVKD. J was trimmed by 6 bases and V by 2 bases; bases with no gene match: 6. The CDR3, as DNA: TGTGCCACCAGTGATTCGGGACAGGGTGTGGCCGGGGAGCTGTTTTTT. This encodes CATSDSGQGVAGELFF.

This clonotype was seen only a few times. Here the CDR3 reads CASSYERAEEGHGYTF. The CDR3, as DNA: TGTGCCAGCAGTTACGAAAGGGCTGAAGAGGGTCATGGCTACACCTTC. The chain carries TRBV6-2 or TRBV6-3 and TRBJ1-2; D remains ambiguous. CDR3 length equals 16 residues. V lost 2 bases and J lost 6, with 19 bases in between. Germline V gene data show CDR1 as MNHEY and CDR2 as SVGEGT.

The genes are TRBV7-7 and TRBJ2-3; D unclear. V was pared by 5 bases and J by 1 base, with 10 bases between. This CDR3 has 14 amino acids. The germline V gene has CDR1 SSHAT and CDR2 FNYEAQ (reference sequence). As DNA, the CDR3 is TGTGCCAGCAGCCGATTTTTGGGCACAGATACGCAGTATTTT. Its protein is CASSRFLGTDTQYF.

This clonotype came up a few times. The rearrangement joins TRBV11-2 to TRBJ2-7, with D unresolved. The CDR3 runs 11 residues. Germline CDR1 and CDR2: SGHAT and FQNNGV. Trimming removed 6 bases at V and 1 base at J, with 4 bases between. Here the CDR3 DNA reads TGTGCCAGCAGTCGATCCTACGAGCAGTACTTC. Its translation: CASSRSYEQYF. Complete variable domain (other parts from reference TRBV11-2 and TRBJ2-7): EAGVAQSPRYKIIEKRQSVAFWCNPISGHATLYWYQQILGQGPKLLIQFQNNGVVDDSQLPKDRFSAERLKGVDSTLKIQPAKLEDSAVYLCASSRSYEQYFGPGTRLTVT.

This clonotype is judged medium-sized. The chain couples TRBV29-1 to TRBJ2-3; D not resolved. Germline assignment: CDR1 SQVTM and CDR2 ANQGSEA. V lost 5 bases and J 1 base, leaving 10 bases between the germline ends. The CDR3 covers 13 residues. CDR3: CSVRLQGTDTQYF. The CDR3 DNA reads as TGCAGCGTTCGATTGCAAGGCACAGATACGCAGTATTTT.

Turning to this clonotype: The germline gene is not matched at one end of the junction; a read error may be the cause. This rearrangement joins TRBV7-6 to TRBJ2-5, with 11 nucleotides matching TRBD2. Germline CDR1 and CDR2: SGHVS and FNYEAQ. The CDR3 runs 16 residues. CDR3 in DNA: TGTGCTAGCAGCACCGGGACTAGCGGATCACAAGAGACCCAGTACTTC. Encoded protein: CASSTGTSGSQETQYF.

The rearrangement joins TRBV27 to TRBJ1-2; D gene unclear. V lost 2 bases to trimming and J lost 0 bases, with 7 bases between them. CDR1 is MNHEY, CDR2 SMNVEV, per germline (reference sequence). This CDR3 is built from 14 residues. The DNA of the CDR3 is TGTGCCAGCAGTTTAAAGCCAGCTAACTATGGCTACACCTTC. Protein product: CASSLKPANYGYTF.

This sequence joins TRBV20-1 and TRBJ2-1; 9 nucleotides match TRBD2. CDR3 size: 14 residues. Trimming cost V 1 base and J 2 bases; bases outside gene matches: 0. Germline CDR1 reads DFQATT; CDR2 reads SNEGSKA (reference sequence). In DNA, the CDR3 is TGCAGTGCTAGAGGCGGGAGGGCCTACAATGAGCAGTTCTTC. Residues: CSARGGRAYNEQFF.

As regards this clonotype: At one of its ends the junction is not consistent with the germline gene, which may arise from a read error. The chain uses TRBV7-2 and TRBJ2-1, with TRBD2 matching over 14 bases. The CDR3 loop spans 16 amino acids. Germline loops: CDR1 SGHTA, CDR2 FQGNSA. The CDR3 DNA reads as TGCGCCAGCAGCCCACCGGGACTAGCGGGGGTTAATGAGCAGTTCTTC. It translates to CASSPPGLAGVNEQFF.

The V and J genes are TRBV5-4 and TRBJ2-4; D ambiguous. The CDR3 length is 15 residues. Germline loops: CDR1 SGHNT, CDR2 YYREEE (reference sequence). V lost 4 bases, J lost 0 bases, and 11 bases lay in between. CDR3 nucleotide sequence: TGTGCCAGCAGCGAGAGTCTCGTAGCCAAAAACATTCAGTACTTC. Protein sequence: CASSESLVAKNIQYF.

There are a few counts of this clonotype. V and J are TRBV20-1 and TRBJ2-7; TRBD2 matches at 8 bases. V lost 5 bases and J lost 2; bases outside the gene matches: 11. CDR3 length equals 15 residues. CDR1 is DFQATT and CDR2 is SNEGSKA in the germline V gene (reference sequence). The CDR3 nucleotides are TGCAGTGCTCTGGGGCGGGAGGAGGGAACCTACGAGCAGTACTTC. Protein sequence: CSALGREEGTYEQYF.

The CDR3 loop is CASSIIRFTGELFF. The CDR3 nucleotides read TGTGCCAGCAGTATCATACGGTTCACCGGGGAGCTGTTTTTT. The gene calls are TRBV12-3 or TRBV12-4 and TRBJ2-2; no definite D call. CDR3 length: 14 amino acids. The V end was cut by 5 bases, the J end by 4 bases, with 11 bases between.

V gene TRBV3-1 combines with J gene TRBJ1-2; D is unclear. The V gene lost 4 bases and the J gene lost 7 bases, with 13 bases spanning the gap. This CDR3 has 13 amino acids. CDR1 LGHDT and CDR2 YNNKEL come from the germline V gene (reference sequence). The CDR3 nucleotides read TGTGCCAGCAGCCTGCCCGGTGCTGCTGGCTACACCTTC. This encodes CASSLPGAAGYTF.

CDR3 region: CSARDSGGRYNEQFF. CDR3 DNA: TGCAGTGCTAGAGATTCCGGGGGCAGGTACAATGAGCAGTTCTTC. V usage is TRBV20-1 and J usage is TRBJ2-1; D may match TRBD1 or TRBD2 (6 bases each). Trimming pared 0 bases from V and 4 bases from J, leaving 13 bases between. The CDR3 covers 15 residues. CDR1 DFQATT and CDR2 SNEGSKA come from the germline V gene (reference sequence).

The chain uses TRBV19 and TRBJ2-6, with 7 bases fitting TRBD2. J was trimmed by 0 bases and V by 8 bases; bases with no gene match: 10. Germline CDR1 and CDR2: LNHDA and SQIVND (reference sequence). This CDR3 has 17 amino acids. The CDR3 sequence is CASAPGLGSSGANVLTF. CDR3 bases: TGTGCCAGTGCTCCCGGACTAGGGTCCTCTGGGGCCAACGTCCTGACTTTC.

V usage is TRBV27 and J usage is TRBJ1-5; tentative D call: TRBD1 (6 bases). Per the germline V gene, CDR1 is MNHEY and CDR2 is SMNVEV (reference sequence). This CDR3 has 14 residues. V gave up 6 bases and J gave up 0 bases, with 9 bases separating them. The CDR3 DNA reads as TGTGCCAGCAGGAGGGGGAATAGCAATCAGCCCCAGCATTTT. Amino acids: CASRRGNSNQPQHF.

In its sample, this clonotype was seen a few times. The V gene is TRBV6-1, the J gene TRBJ1-2; 7 nucleotides match TRBD1. The CDR3 contains 13 residues. The V gene end was trimmed by 7 bases and the J gene end by 5 bases; junction bases not matched to a gene: 7. Germline CDR1 and CDR2: MNHNS and SASEGT. The CDR3 DNA sequence: TGTGCCAGCACCCCGGACAGGCGGTATGGCTACACCTTC. This sequence encodes CASTPDRRYGYTF.

V gene TRBV7-3 combines with J gene TRBJ2-2; D possibly corresponds to TRBD2 (6 bases). CDR1 and CDR2 (germline): SGHTA, FQGTGA. V lost 5 bases and J lost 1, with 11 bases in between. The CDR3 is 15 residues long. The chain's CDR3 is CASSTGLLNTGELFF. CDR3 DNA: TGTGCCAGCAGCACGGGACTTTTGAACACCGGGGAGCTGTTTTTT.

This chain links TRBV6-1 with TRBJ2-7; D gene ambiguous. CDR1 is MNHNS, CDR2 SASEGT, per germline. Between the trimmed V and J ends, which lost 6 bases and 6 bases, there was a span of 18 bases. The CDR3 is 14 residues long. CDR3: CASSLAVGTGEQYF. CDR3 coding DNA: TGTGCCAGCAGCCTTGCGGTAGGAACGGGCGAGCAGTACTTC.

This clonotype was observed a few times. CDR3 in DNA: TGCAGTGCTAGAAGCGGGAGGATATCCGGGGAGCTGTTTTTT. This codes for CSARSGRISGELFF. The V gene is TRBV20-1, the J gene TRBJ2-2; 9 bases line up with TRBD2. J was trimmed by 6 bases and V by 2 bases; bases with no gene match: 4. The CDR3 totals 14 residues. Per germline, CDR1 DFQATT and CDR2 SNEGSKA (reference sequence).

The chain couples TRBV7-9 to TRBJ2-7, with D perhaps TRBD2 (6 bases). CDR3 length: 14 residues. Germline loops: CDR1 SEHNR, CDR2 FQNEAQ (reference sequence). The V end lost 5 bases, the J end lost 0 bases, and 11 bases lay between the germline ends. The CDR3 loop is CASSRDSHSYEQYF. CDR3 DNA sequence: TGTGCCAGCAGCCGGGACTCTCACTCCTACGAGCAGTACTTC.

Sample share makes this clonotype medium-sized (0.01 to 0.1%). The chain has TRBV7-3 and TRBJ1-2, with 8 bases that match TRBD1. The length of the CDR3 is 13 residues. Trimming took 5 bases from V and 4 from J; bases not matched to a gene: 3. Germline V CDR1 and CDR2: SGHTA, FQGTGA. CDR3 nucleotide sequence: TGTGCCAGCAGCCCACAGGGGGGCTATGGCTACACCTTC. It specifies CASSPQGGYGYTF.

This clonotype turned up a few times. The chain couples TRBV27 to TRBJ2-7, with 7 bases lining up with TRBD2. The V segment lost 8 bases and the J segment 2 bases; nucleotides outside the gene matches: 9. CDR3 length: 14 amino acids. CDR1 and CDR2 from the germline V gene are MNHEY and SMNVEV (reference sequence). The CDR3, as DNA: TGTGCCAGCGGGGGGGGGAGTACGCCCTACGAGCAGTACTTC. Translation: CASGGGSTPYEQYF.